Listed below are T cell receptor beta chains from one sample, sequenced in a study of shared clonotypes between healthy human individuals. The method was immunoSEQ multiplex PCR; TCRdb's version includes in-frame clones alone and lacks a portion of them. In the table there are some 200,000 clones, approximately 65% of which are singletons. The sample taken for sequencing was memory CD4+ T cells sorted from blood. Every receptor here comes from a man aged 25-40 years in good health. Both conserved end residues are part of each CDR3. A D gene is named only where the DNA matches it firmly. Where a row states a size, it is once, few, many or the class of an expanded clone; other rows omit it.

TRBV6-5,medium-sized,-,TRBJ1-1,TGTGCCACGAGGGGTCTCTCGAACACTGAAGCTTTCTTT,CATRGLSNTEAFF
TRBV10-3,-,TRBD1,TRBJ1-3,TGTGCCATCAGGGACCCGACCTGGGGACAGGGAAACACCATATATTTT,CAIRDPTWGQGNTIYF
TRBV29-1,-,-,TRBJ1-1,TGCAGCGTTGAAGGAATGAGGGCCACTGAAGCTTTCTTT,CSVEGMRATEAFF
TRBV27,-,TRBD1,TRBJ2-7,TGTGCCAGCAGTCTAGACAGGGGTCACCTTACGGGGGAGCAGTACTTC,CASSLDRGHLTGEQYF
TRBV2,-,-,TRBJ1-5,TGTGCCAGCAGTGTAGGCAGTAGCAATCAGCCCCAGCATTTT,CASSVGSSNQPQHF
TRBV7-6,-,-,TRBJ2-7,TGTGCCAGCAGCGAGACCAGAAACACCTACGAGCAGTACTTC,CASSETRNTYEQYF
TRBV5-4,many,-,TRBJ2-3,TGTGCCAGCAGCTTTTTCAGTCGAAGAGATACGCAGTATTTT,CASSFFSRRDTQYF
TRBV2,few,-,TRBJ1-2,TGTGCCAGCAGCCCGGGGGCGGGGATTGATGGCTACACCTTC,CASSPGAGIDGYTF
TRBV20-1,-,TRBD1,TRBJ2-5,TGCAGTGAACAGGGGGCGGAGACCCAGTACTTC,CSEQGAETQYF
TRBV25-1,-,-,TRBJ1-1,TGTGCCAGCAGTGAGACCGGGACACTGGCTGAAGCTTTCTTT,CASSETGTLAEAFF
TRBV28,-,-,TRBJ1-1,TGTGCCAGCAGTCAGGGTGGCATGAACACTGAAGCTTTCTTT,CASSQGGMNTEAFF
TRBV12-5,few,-,TRBJ2-5,TGTGCTAGTGGTTTGGGGACCGCCCAAGAGACCCAGTACTTC,CASGLGTAQETQYF
TRBV5-1,-,TRBD1,TRBJ2-3,TGCGCCAGCAGCTCGCCGGGACAGAGCACAGATACGCAGTATTTT,CASSSPGQSTDTQYF
TRBV5-1,-,-,TRBJ1-1,TGCGCCAGCAGCTTTATAGGAGGCCAGAACACTGAAGCTTTCTTT,CASSFIGGQNTEAFF
TRBV7-2,-,-,TRBJ1-5,TGTGCCAGCAGCTTAGCGGGGGCCCAGCCCCAGCATTTT,CASSLAGAQPQHF
TRBV21-1,-,-,TRBJ2-7,TGTGCCCGAGGACACTTGTGCTCCTACGAGCAGTACTTC,CARGHLCSYEQYF
TRBV5-1,-,-,TRBJ2-2,TGCGCCAGCAGCTTGTTAGTAGGACTGTCGAACACCGGGGAGCTGTTTTTT,CASSLLVGLSNTGELFF
TRBV5-4,-,-,TRBJ2-7,TGTGCCAGCAGCCTGAGGGACGCCTACGAGCAGTACTTC,CASSLRDAYEQYF
TRBV5-5,-,-,TRBJ2-6,TGTGCCAGCAGTCAACAGGGTTTTAGCTCTGGGGCCAACGTCCTGACTTTC,CASSQQGFSSGANVLTF
TRBV19,-,-,TRBJ1-1,TGTGCCAGTAGTCTTTTACAGTCCGCTGAAGCTTTCTTT,CASSLLQSAEAFF
TRBV7-6,-,TRBD2,TRBJ2-1,TGTGCCAGCAGCTCACAGAGGACTAGCGGGAACAATGAGCAGTTCTTC,CASSSQRTSGNNEQFF
TRBV11-2,-,-,TRBJ2-7,TGTGCCAGCAGCTTCGGACAGAACTCCTACGAGCAGTACTTC,CASSFGQNSYEQYF
TRBV11-3,-,-,TRBJ2-3,TGTGCCAGCAGCTTACCGGGTTTGACAGATACGCAGTATTTT,CASSLPGLTDTQYF
TRBV4-1,-,TRBD2,TRBJ2-2,TGCGCCAGCAGCCAGGGGGGACTAGCGGGAGTAGGGACCGGGGAGCTGTTTTTT,CASSQGGLAGVGTGELFF
TRBV6-1,many,TRBD2,TRBJ2-3,TGTGCCAGTAGCCGGGGGGCAGATACGCAGTATTTT,CASSRGADTQYF
TRBV28,-,-,TRBJ2-1,TGTGCCAGCTCCCGTGGGAATGAGCAGTTCTTC,CASSRGNEQFF
TRBV5-1,many,TRBD2,TRBJ2-3,TGCGCCAGCAGCTCGGGGCTGTGGACTAGCTCAAGCACAGATACGCAGTATTTT,CASSSGLWTSSSTDTQYF
TRBV30,-,TRBD1,TRBJ2-7,TGTGCCTGGAGAAGGGACAGGTTATCCTACGAGCAGTACTTC,CAWRRDRLSYEQYF
TRBV19,-,-,TRBJ2-2,TGTGCCAGTAGCCCCCGACTGAACACCGGGGAGCTGTTTTTT,CASSPRLNTGELFF
TRBV19,-,-,TRBJ1-4,TGTGCCAGTAATCACAGGACTAATGAAAAACTGTTTTTT,CASNHRTNEKLFF
TRBV5-4,-,-,TRBJ1-1,TGTGCCAGCAGCCAACAGGACACTGAAGCTTTCTTT,CASSQQDTEAFF
TRBV25-1,-,-,TRBJ2-2,TGTGCCAGCAGCGGACAGTTTTCCACCGGGGAGCTGTTTTTT,CASSGQFSTGELFF